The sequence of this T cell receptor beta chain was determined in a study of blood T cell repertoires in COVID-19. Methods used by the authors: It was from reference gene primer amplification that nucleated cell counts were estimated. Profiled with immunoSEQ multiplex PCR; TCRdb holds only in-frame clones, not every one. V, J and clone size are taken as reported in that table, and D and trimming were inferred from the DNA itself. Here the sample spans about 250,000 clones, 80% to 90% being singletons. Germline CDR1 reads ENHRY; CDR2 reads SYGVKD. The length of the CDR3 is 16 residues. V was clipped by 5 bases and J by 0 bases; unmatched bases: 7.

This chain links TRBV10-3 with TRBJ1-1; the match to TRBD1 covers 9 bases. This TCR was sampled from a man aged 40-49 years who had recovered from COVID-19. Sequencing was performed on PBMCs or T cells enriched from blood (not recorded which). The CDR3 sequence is CAISYSGQGMNTEAFF. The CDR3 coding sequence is TGTGCCATCAGTTACTCGGGACAGGGAATGAACACTGAAGCTTTCTTT.